This TCR beta chain originates from a study of T-cell reconstitution after alpha-beta-depleted transplantation in children. This sample's TCRbeta library carried unique molecular identifier barcodes. TCRdb ran MiXCR on the PCR reads and lists one entry per CDR3 protein. The sample lists around 490,000 distinct CDR3 sequences, more than 9.5% occurring once. The CDR3 has 18 amino acids. V shed 4 bases and J shed 0 bases, with 23 bases lying between them. Germline V lookup: CDR1 SGHNT, CDR2 YYREEE (reference sequence). The TCR sequence derives from a female patient between 2 and 10 years old who had a stem cell transplant for aplastic anemia, so the T cells may come from the graft donor. The V gene is TRBV5-4, the J gene TRBJ2-7; possibly TRBD1 or TRBD2 for D (6 bases each). The material was PBMCs, mostly from graft donor cells, obtained 180 days after TCRalphabeta/CD19-depleted stem cell transplant. The CDR3 is CASSEQGIRGAVSYEQYF. Written as DNA, the CDR3 is TGTGCCAGCAGCGAGCAGGGGATAAGGGGGGCCGTCTCCTACGAGCAGTACTTC.